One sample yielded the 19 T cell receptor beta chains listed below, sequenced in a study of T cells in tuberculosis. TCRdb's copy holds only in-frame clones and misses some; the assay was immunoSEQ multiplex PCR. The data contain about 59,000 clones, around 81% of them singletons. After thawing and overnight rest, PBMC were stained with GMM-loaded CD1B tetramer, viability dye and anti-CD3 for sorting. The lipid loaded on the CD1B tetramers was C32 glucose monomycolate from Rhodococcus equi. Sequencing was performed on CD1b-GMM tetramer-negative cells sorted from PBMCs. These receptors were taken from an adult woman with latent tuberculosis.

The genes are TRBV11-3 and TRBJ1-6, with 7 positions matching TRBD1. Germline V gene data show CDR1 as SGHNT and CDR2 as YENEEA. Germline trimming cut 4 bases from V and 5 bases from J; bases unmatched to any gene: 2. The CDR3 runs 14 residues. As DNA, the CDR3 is TGTGCCAGCAGCTCGGGACAGCATAATTCACCCCTCCACTTT. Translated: CASSSGQHNSPLHF.

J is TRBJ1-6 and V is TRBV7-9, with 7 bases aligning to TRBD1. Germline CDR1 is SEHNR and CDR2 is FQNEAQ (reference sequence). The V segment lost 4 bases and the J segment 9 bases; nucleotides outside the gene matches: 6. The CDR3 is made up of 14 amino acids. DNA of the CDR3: TGTGCCAGCAGCTCGACAGGGCACAGTTCACCCCTCCACTTT. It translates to CASSSTGHSSPLHF.

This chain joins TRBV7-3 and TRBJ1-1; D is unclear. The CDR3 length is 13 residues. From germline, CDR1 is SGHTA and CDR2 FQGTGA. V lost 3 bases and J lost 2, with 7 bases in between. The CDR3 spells CASSFQVNTEAFF. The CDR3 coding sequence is TGTGCCAGCAGCTTTCAGGTTAACACTGAAGCTTTCTTT.

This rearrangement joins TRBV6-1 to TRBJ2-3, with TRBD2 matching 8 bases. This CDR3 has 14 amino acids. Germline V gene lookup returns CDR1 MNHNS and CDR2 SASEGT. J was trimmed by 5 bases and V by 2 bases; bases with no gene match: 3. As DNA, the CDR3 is TGTGCCAGCAGTGAACGGGGGGGAATAGATACGCAGTATTTT. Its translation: CASSERGGIDTQYF.

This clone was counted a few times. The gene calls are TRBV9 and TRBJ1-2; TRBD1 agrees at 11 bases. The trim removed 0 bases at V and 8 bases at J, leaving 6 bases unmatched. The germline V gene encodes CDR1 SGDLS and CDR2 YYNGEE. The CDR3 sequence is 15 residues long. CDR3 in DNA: TGTGCCAGCAGCGTAGGAAGGACAGGGGGCGCCGGCTACACCTTC. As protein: CASSVGRTGGAGYTF. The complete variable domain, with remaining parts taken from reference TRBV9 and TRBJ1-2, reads DSGVTQTPKHLITATGQRVTLRCSPRSGDLSVYWYQQSLDQGLQFLIQYYNGEERAKGNILERFSAQQFPDLHSELNLSSLELGDSALYFCASSVGRTGGAGYTFGSGTRLTVV.

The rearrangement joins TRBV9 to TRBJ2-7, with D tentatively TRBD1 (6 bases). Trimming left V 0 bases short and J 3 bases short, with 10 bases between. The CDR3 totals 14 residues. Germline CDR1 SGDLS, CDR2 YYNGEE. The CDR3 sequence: CASSVAPDSYEQYF. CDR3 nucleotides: TGTGCCAGCAGCGTAGCCCCGGACAGCTACGAGCAGTACTTC.

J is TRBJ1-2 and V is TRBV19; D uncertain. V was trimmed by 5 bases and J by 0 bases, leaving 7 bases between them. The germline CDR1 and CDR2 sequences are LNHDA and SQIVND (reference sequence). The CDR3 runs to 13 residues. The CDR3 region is CASSPEANYGYTF. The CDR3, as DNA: TGTGCCAGTAGTCCAGAAGCTAACTATGGCTACACCTTC.

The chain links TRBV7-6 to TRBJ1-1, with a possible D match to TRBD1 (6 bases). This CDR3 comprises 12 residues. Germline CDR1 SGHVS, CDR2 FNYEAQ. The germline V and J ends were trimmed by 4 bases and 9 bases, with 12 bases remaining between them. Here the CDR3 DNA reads TGTGCCAGCAGCTCCGACAGGCTGCAAGCTTTCTTT. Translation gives CASSSDRLQAFF.

CDR3 region: CASSFLAGGPNTGELFF. For the CDR3, the DNA is TGTGCCAGCAGCTTCTTGGCGGGGGGCCCGAACACCGGGGAGCTGTTTTTT. The J gene is TRBJ2-2, the V gene TRBV5-4, with 8 bases identical to TRBD2. Germline CDR1 is SGHNT and CDR2 is YYREEE (reference sequence). The CDR3 sequence is 17 residues long. V was clipped by 2 bases and J by 0 bases; unmatched bases: 6.

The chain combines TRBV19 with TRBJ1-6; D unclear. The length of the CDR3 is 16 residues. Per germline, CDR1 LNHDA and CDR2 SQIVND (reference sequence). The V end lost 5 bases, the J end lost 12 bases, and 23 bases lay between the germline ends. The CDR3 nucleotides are TGTGCCAGTAGTCCTATATCCCCCTCAGGTGTGGTACCCCTCCACTTT. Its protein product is CASSPISPSGVVPLHF.

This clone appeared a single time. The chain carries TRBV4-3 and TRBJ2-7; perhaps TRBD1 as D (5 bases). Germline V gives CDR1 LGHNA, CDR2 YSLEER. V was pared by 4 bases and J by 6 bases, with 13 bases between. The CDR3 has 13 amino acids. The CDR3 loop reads CASSPWGETEQYF. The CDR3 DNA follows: TGCGCCAGCAGCCCCTGGGGCGAAACCGAGCAGTACTTC.

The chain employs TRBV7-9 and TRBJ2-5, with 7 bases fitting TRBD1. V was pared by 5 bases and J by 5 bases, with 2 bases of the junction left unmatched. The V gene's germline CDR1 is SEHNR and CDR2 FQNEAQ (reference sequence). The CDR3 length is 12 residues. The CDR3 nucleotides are TGTGCCAGCAGCCCGGACAGGGAGACCCAGTACTTC. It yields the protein CASSPDRETQYF.

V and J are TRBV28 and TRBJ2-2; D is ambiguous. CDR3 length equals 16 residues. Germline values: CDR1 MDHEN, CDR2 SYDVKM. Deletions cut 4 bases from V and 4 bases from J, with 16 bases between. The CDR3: CASSSPSRPGTGELFF. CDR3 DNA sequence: TGTGCCAGCAGTTCCCCTAGTCGGCCGGGCACCGGGGAGCTGTTTTTT.

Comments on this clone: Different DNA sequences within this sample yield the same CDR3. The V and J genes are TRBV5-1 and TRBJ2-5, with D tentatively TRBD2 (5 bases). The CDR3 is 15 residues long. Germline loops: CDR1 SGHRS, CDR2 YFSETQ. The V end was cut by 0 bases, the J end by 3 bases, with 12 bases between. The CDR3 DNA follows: TGCGCCAGCAGCTTGGCCGGGGTCCTAAAAGAGACCCAGTACTTC. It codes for CASSLAGVLKETQYF.

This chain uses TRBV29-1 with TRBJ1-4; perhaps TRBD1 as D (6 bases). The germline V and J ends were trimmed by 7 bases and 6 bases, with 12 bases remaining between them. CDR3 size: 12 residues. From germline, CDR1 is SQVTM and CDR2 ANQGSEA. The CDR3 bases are TGCAGCGCAGGGGAGGGATATGAAAAACTGTTTTTT. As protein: CSAGEGYEKLFF.

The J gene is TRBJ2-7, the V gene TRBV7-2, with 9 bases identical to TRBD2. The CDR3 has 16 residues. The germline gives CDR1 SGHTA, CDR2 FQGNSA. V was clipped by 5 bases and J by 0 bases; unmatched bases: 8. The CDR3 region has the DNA TGTGCCAGCAGCCGCTCGACTAGCGGAGGCTCCTACGAGCAGTACTTC. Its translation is CASSRSTSGGSYEQYF.

The CDR3 bases are TGCGCCAGCTCAGGGATGGCTAGCGGGGCCAATGAGCAGTTCTTC. This gives the protein CASSGMASGANEQFF. This chain connects TRBV5-1 to TRBJ2-1; 9 bases match TRBD2. CDR1 is SGHRS, CDR2 YFSETQ, per germline. V dropped 7 bases and J dropped 6; count of bases not matched to a gene: 11. The CDR3 has 15 residues.

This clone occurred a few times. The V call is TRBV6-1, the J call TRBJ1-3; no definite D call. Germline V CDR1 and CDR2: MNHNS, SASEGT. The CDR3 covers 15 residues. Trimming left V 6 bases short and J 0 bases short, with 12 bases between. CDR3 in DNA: TGTGCCAGCAGCTTGGCTCACAGCTCTGGAAACACCATATATTTT. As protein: CASSLAHSSGNTIYF.

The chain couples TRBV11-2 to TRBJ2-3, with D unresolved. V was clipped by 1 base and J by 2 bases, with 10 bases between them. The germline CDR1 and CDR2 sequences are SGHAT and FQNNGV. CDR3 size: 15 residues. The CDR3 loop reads CASSLVNSLTDTQYF. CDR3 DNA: TGTGCCAGCAGCTTAGTAAACTCACTCACAGATACGCAGTATTTT.